The entry below describes one T cell receptor (beta chain). Profiling relied on immunoSEQ multiplex PCR, and the TCRdb table lists in-frame clones only, not all of them. This table has some 88,000 clones, roughly 80% appearing once. This sample was included in a study of blood T cell repertoires in COVID-19. The CDR3 covers 14 residues. Deletions cut 5 bases from V and 0 bases from J, with 8 bases between. Germline assignment: CDR1 SGHRS and CDR2 YFSETQ. This sequence was found in a human donor in a cohort sampled during active COVID-19. This chain uses TRBV5-1 with TRBJ2-2; TRBD2 is a possible D gene (5 bases). The sample consisted of peripheral blood. CDR3 protein: CASSPGANTGELFF. CDR3 DNA sequence: TGCGCCAGCAGTCCCGGGGCGAACACCGGGGAGCTGTTTTTT. Complete variable domain (other parts from reference TRBV5-1 and TRBJ2-2): KAGVTQTPRYLIKTRGQQVTLSCSPISGHRSVSWYQQTPGQGLQFLFEYFSETQRNKGNFPGRFSGRQFSNSRSEMNVSTLELGDSALYLCASSPGANTGELFFGEGSRLTVL.